The rows below give T cell receptor beta chains drawn from one sample of a study of CD8+ T cells in alopecia areata. Only in-frame clones appear in the TCRdb table, and some are missing; sequencing was by immunoSEQ multiplex PCR. This table has around 100,000 clones, around 54% appearing once. Sequenced here: CD4+ T cells sorted from blood, sampled at week 24, from a patient treated with tofacitinib. The origin of the receptors is a human donor with alopecia areata. Both conserved end residues are part of each CDR3. The order of the fields is D gene, J gene, clone size, V gene, CDR3 length, CDR3 protein, CDR3 DNA. D genes are given only for firm matches. The size field is filled for only some rows; it gives once, few, many or a size class.

d_gene: NA; j_gene: TRBJ2-6; abundance: NA; v_gene: TRBV29-1; len: 12; CDR3aa: CSVEGGANVLTF; CDR3nt: TGCAGCGTTGAAGGTGGGGCCAACGTCCTGACTTTC
d_gene: NA; j_gene: TRBJ2-3; abundance: NA; v_gene: TRBV29-1; len: 12; CDR3aa: CSVVTNGDTQYF; CDR3nt: TGCAGCGTTGTGACAAACGGAGATACGCAGTATTTT
d_gene: NA; j_gene: TRBJ1-2; abundance: NA; v_gene: TRBV5-1; len: 12; CDR3aa: CASTQESYGYTF; CDR3nt: TGTGCCAGCACCCAGGAGTCCTATGGCTACACCTTC
d_gene: NA; j_gene: TRBJ2-7; abundance: NA; v_gene: TRBV7-9; len: 15; CDR3aa: CASSLSLVSSYEQYF; CDR3nt: TGTGCCAGCAGCTTATCACTCGTGAGCTCCTACGAGCAGTACTTC
d_gene: NA; j_gene: TRBJ1-3; abundance: few; v_gene: TRBV29-1; len: 13; CDR3aa: CSVEEGAGNTIYF; CDR3nt: TGCAGCGTTGAGGAGGGTGCTGGAAACACCATATATTTT
d_gene: NA; j_gene: TRBJ2-3; abundance: NA; v_gene: TRBV18; len: 15; CDR3aa: CASSPPLAGADTQYF; CDR3nt: TGTGCCAGCTCACCACCTCTAGCAGGGGCAGATACGCAGTATTTT
d_gene: NA; j_gene: TRBJ2-1; abundance: many; v_gene: TRBV10-3; len: 12; CDR3aa: CAIWDEYNEQFF; CDR3nt: TGTGCCATCTGGGATGAGTACAATGAGCAGTTCTTC
d_gene: NA; j_gene: TRBJ2-7; abundance: NA; v_gene: TRBV7-2; len: 12; CDR3aa: CASRQGGYEQYF; CDR3nt: TGTGCCAGTAGGCAGGGCGGGTACGAGCAGTACTTC
d_gene: NA; j_gene: TRBJ1-2; abundance: NA; v_gene: TRBV5-1; len: 13; CDR3aa: CASSADSVGGYTF; CDR3nt: TGCGCCAGCAGCGCGGACAGCGTGGGTGGCTACACCTTC
d_gene: TRBD2; j_gene: TRBJ2-1; abundance: once; v_gene: TRBV30; len: 15; CDR3aa: CAWKPSGGPNNEQFF; CDR3nt: TGTGCCTGGAAGCCTAGCGGGGGCCCTAACAATGAGCAGTTCTTC
d_gene: NA; j_gene: TRBJ2-7; abundance: once; v_gene: TRBV6-5; len: 14; CDR3aa: CASSYTGASYEQYF; CDR3nt: TGTGCCAGCAGTTACACGGGGGCCTCCTACGAGCAGTACTTC
d_gene: NA; j_gene: TRBJ2-1; abundance: NA; v_gene: TRBV11-2; len: 17; CDR3aa: CASSPGRGNVGYNEQFF; CDR3nt: TGTGCCAGCAGCCCCGGGAGAGGAAATGTTGGGTACAATGAGCAGTTCTTC
d_gene: TRBD1; j_gene: TRBJ1-5; abundance: NA; v_gene: TRBV10-3; len: 14; CDR3aa: CAIRSGTGEQPQHF; CDR3nt: TGTGCCATCAGATCCGGGACAGGGGAACAGCCCCAGCATTTT
d_gene: TRBD2; j_gene: TRBJ2-5; abundance: NA; v_gene: TRBV2; len: 15; CDR3aa: CASSPRLAGQETQYF; CDR3nt: TGTGCCAGCAGTCCCAGACTAGCGGGACAAGAGACCCAGTACTTC
d_gene: TRBD1; j_gene: TRBJ2-5; abundance: NA; v_gene: TRBV5-1; len: 14; CDR3aa: CASSNDRDQETQYF; CDR3nt: TGCGCCAGCAGCAACGACAGGGACCAAGAGACCCAGTACTTC
d_gene: NA; j_gene: TRBJ2-5; abundance: NA; v_gene: TRBV5-1; len: 15; CDR3aa: CASSPGGESQETQYF; CDR3nt: TGCGCCAGCAGCCCGGGTGGGGAGAGTCAAGAGACCCAGTACTTC
d_gene: NA; j_gene: TRBJ2-7; abundance: many; v_gene: TRBV7-2; len: 15; CDR3aa: CASSLSDGISYEQYF; CDR3nt: TGTGCCAGCAGCCTATCGGACGGAATATCCTACGAGCAGTACTTC
d_gene: NA; j_gene: TRBJ1-2; abundance: NA; v_gene: TRBV30; len: 12; CDR3aa: CAWNQLGPSYTF; CDR3nt: TGTGCCTGGAACCAGTTGGGACCTAGCTACACCTTC
d_gene: TRBD1; j_gene: TRBJ1-1; abundance: few; v_gene: TRBV30; len: 13; CDR3aa: CAWRKQGYTEAFF; CDR3nt: TGTGCCTGGAGGAAACAGGGGTACACTGAAGCTTTCTTT
d_gene: TRBD1; j_gene: TRBJ1-1; abundance: few; v_gene: TRBV30; len: 15; CDR3aa: CAWRRTTGAGAEAFF; CDR3nt: TGTGCCTGGAGGCGAACGACAGGGGCCGGGGCTGAAGCTTTCTTT
d_gene: NA; j_gene: TRBJ2-7; abundance: few; v_gene: TRBV18; len: 14; CDR3aa: CASSPAQGAYEQYF; CDR3nt: TGTGCCAGCTCACCAGCCCAGGGAGCCTACGAGCAGTACTTC
d_gene: NA; j_gene: TRBJ2-6; abundance: few; v_gene: TRBV29-1; len: 14; CDR3aa: CSVNSNSGANVLTF; CDR3nt: TGCAGCGTTAACAGCAACTCTGGGGCCAACGTCCTGACTTTC
d_gene: NA; j_gene: TRBJ1-1; abundance: NA; v_gene: TRBV6-5; len: 12; CDR3aa: CASSSVSTEAFF; CDR3nt: TGTGCCAGCTCCTCAGTTAGCACTGAAGCTTTCTTT